The 32 T cell receptor beta chains in this list originate from one sample, sequenced in a study of CD8+CD57+ T cells in acquired aplastic anemia (dated by TCRdb to 2016 to 2019). The sequencing machine was an Illumina HiSeq 2000. Profiling of TCR beta VDJ combinations and CDR3 sequences used genomic DNA as the template. TCRdb reprocessed the public reads (quality trimming at Q25 with fastp, clone calling with MiXCR) and kept in-frame beta chains. One record per CDR3 amino acid sequence lists the most common genes and DNA. The sample table holds under 250,000 distinct CDR3 sequences, of which almost 35% were seen once. More than 0.95% of the sample is taken by the ten largest. The sample comprised sorted CD4+, CD8+, or CD8+CD57+ T cells (not recorded which) from PBMCs. Receptors were obtained from a human donor in good health, serving as a control.

The table lists this clonotype with a few counts. CDR3 in amino acids: CASSQIILEGPNTEAFF. The CDR3, as DNA: TGCGCCAGCAGCCAAATCATCCTCGAGGGACCGAACACTGAAGCTTTCTTT. This sequence joins TRBV4-3 and TRBJ1-1, with D possibly being TRBD1 (5 bases). The CDR3 contains 17 residues. From germline, CDR1 is LGHNA and CDR2 YSLEER. Trimming pared 2 bases from V and 1 base from J, leaving 17 bases between.

Note on this clonotype: Its ends do not fully match the called genes, so a read error is possible. This chain uses TRBV5-1 with TRBJ1-1; 8 bases fit TRBD1. The germline gives CDR1 SGHRS, CDR2 YFSETQ. CDR3 length equals 15 residues. CDR3 protein: CVSSWAGGLNTEAFF. DNA for the CDR3: TGCGTCAGCAGCTGGGCAGGGGGCTTGAACACTGAAGCTTTCTTT.

The chain carries TRBV2 and TRBJ1-5, with D unclear. CDR1 SNHLY and CDR2 FYNNEI come from the germline V gene. The CDR3 totals 12 residues. Trimming shortened V by 6 bases and J by 11 bases, and 14 bases separated the two germline ends. This CDR3 is CASRLGPGAQHF. CDR3 nucleotides: TGTGCCAGCAGGCTAGGACCCGGGGCCCAGCATTTT.

This sequence joins TRBV12-3 or TRBV12-4 and TRBJ2-7; a possible D gene is TRBD1 (6 bases). Trimming took off 1 base at V and 9 bases at J, with 10 bases between the two ends. This CDR3 has 12 amino acids. The CDR3 spells CASSLVAGVQYF. For the CDR3, the DNA is TGTGCCAGCAGTTTAGTGGCAGGGGTGCAGTACTTC.

This clonotype was counted many times. The chain is built from TRBV9 and TRBJ1-2; TRBD1 is a possible D gene (6 bases). CDR1 and CDR2 from the germline V gene are SGDLS and YYNGEE. Trimming left V 3 bases short and J 1 base short, with 13 bases between. The CDR3 totals 15 residues. This chain's CDR3 is CASSDDTGFNYGYTF. The CDR3 DNA reads as TGTGCCAGCAGCGACGATACAGGGTTTAACTATGGCTACACCTTC.

The genes are TRBV10-1 and TRBJ2-1; TRBD2 agrees at 8 bases. The CDR3 runs 16 residues. The germline V gene encodes CDR1 WNHNN and CDR2 SYGVQD (reference sequence). With V trimmed by 6 bases and J by 4 bases, 11 bases remained unmatched. CDR3 loop: CASSPALTSEYNEQFF. CDR3 in DNA: TGCGCCAGCAGCCCAGCTTTGACTAGCGAGTACAATGAGCAGTTCTTC.

Comment on this clonotype: A much larger clone lies one base from this, so it may be a read error. The DNA for the CDR3 is TGTGCCAGTAGTATGGCAGGAAAAATGTATGGCTACACCTTC. As protein: CASSMAGKMYGYTF. This chain connects TRBV19 to TRBJ1-2; D is ambiguous. V shed 3 bases and J shed 5 bases, with 13 bases lying between them. Germline lookup yields CDR1 LNHDA and CDR2 SQIVND (reference sequence). This CDR3 has 14 amino acids. The complete variable domain, with remaining parts taken from reference TRBV19 and TRBJ1-2, reads DGGITQSPKYLFRKEGQNVTLSCEQNLNHDAMYWYRQDPGQGLRLIYYSQIVNDFQKGDIAEGYSVSREKKESFPLTVTSAQKNPTAFYLCASSMAGKMYGYTFGSGTRLTVV.

Note on this clonotype: A much larger clone differs by one base, so this may be a read error. The chain couples TRBV20-1 to TRBJ1-3; tentative D call: TRBD1 (5 bases). Germline loops: CDR1 DFQATT, CDR2 SNEGSKA (reference sequence). This CDR3 comprises 15 residues. DNA for the CDR3: TGCAGTGCTAGAGATTGGGGGAGCACTGGAAACACCATGTATTTT. Translated, it gives CSARDWGSTGNTMYF.

This sequence joins TRBV18 and TRBJ2-5; D is ambiguous. Germline CDR1 KGHSH, CDR2 LQKENI. The V end was cut by 1 base, the J end by 3 bases, with 6 bases between. The CDR3 spans 13 residues. CDR3 sequence reads: CASSPLREETQYF. Written as DNA, the CDR3 is TGTGCCAGCTCACCACTTAGAGAAGAGACCCAGTACTTC.

This clonotype was picked up a small number of times. The chain is built from TRBV6-1 and TRBJ2-7; D might be TRBD1 (6 bases). There are 17 residues in the CDR3. Trimming left V 7 bases short and J 6 bases short, with 28 bases between. Germline V gene lookup returns CDR1 MNHNS and CDR2 SASEGT. The CDR3 bases are TGTGCCAGCAAGGGCGCAGGGACGGTCCAGGGGACCGGCGAGCAGTACTTC. This translates into CASKGAGTVQGTGEQYF.

Many counts were recorded for this clonotype. This chain uses TRBV7-2 with TRBJ1-3; D not resolved. Germline values: CDR1 SGHTA, CDR2 FQGNSA. The V end was cut by 1 base, the J end by 4 bases, with 8 bases between. The CDR3 runs to 14 residues. As DNA, the CDR3 is TGTGCCAGCAGCTTAGTTGTTGGCGGAAACACCATATATTTT. Translating gives CASSLVVGGNTIYF.

The genes are TRBV19 and TRBJ2-5; TRBD1 is a possible D gene (5 bases). Germline CDR1 reads LNHDA; CDR2 reads SQIVND (reference sequence). This CDR3 spans 12 amino acids. The V and J ends lost 5 bases and 5 bases respectively, with 9 bases between them. The DNA for the CDR3 is TGTGCCAGTAGTGGGGCGTGGGAGACCCAGTACTTC. It codes for CASSGAWETQYF. The complete variable domain, with remaining parts taken from reference TRBV19 and TRBJ2-5, reads DGGITQSPKYLFRKEGQNVTLSCEQNLNHDAMYWYRQDPGQGLRLIYYSQIVNDFQKGDIAEGYSVSREKKESFPLTVTSAQKNPTAFYLCASSGAWETQYFGPGTRLLVL.

Details on this clonotype: Since a much larger clone is just one base distant, this may be a read error. The V and J genes are TRBV20-1 and TRBJ2-3; D may be TRBD1 (5 bases). The assigned J gene may be wrong: the sequence end matches TRBJ1-5 better. The CDR3 length is 13 residues. Germline CDR1 is DFQATT and CDR2 is SNEGSKA (reference sequence). The CDR3 spells CSAPRGGLDTQHF. DNA for the CDR3: TGCAGTGCCCCTAGGGGAGGGCTAGATACGCAGCATTTT.

In this sample, this clonotype turned up many times. This sequence joins TRBV10-3 and TRBJ2-7; D is possibly TRBD1 or TRBD2 (5 bases each). The length of the CDR3 is 15 residues. V was shortened by 6 bases and J by 0 bases, with 15 bases between the two germline ends. Per germline, CDR1 ENHRY and CDR2 SYGVKD. The chain's CDR3 is CAIRTGTRNSYEQYF. CDR3 coding DNA: TGTGCCATCAGAACCGGGACCCGGAACTCCTACGAGCAGTACTTC.

V and J are TRBV6-5 and TRBJ1-2; possibly TRBD1 for D (6 bases). Germline CDR1 and CDR2: MNHEY and SVGAGI. V was cut by 4 bases and J by 4 bases, with 16 bases left in between. This CDR3 spans 15 amino acids. The CDR3 here is CASSLLRTDPYGYTF. CDR3 bases: TGTGCCAGCAGTTTATTGCGGACAGACCCCTATGGCTACACCTTC.

This clonotype was counted between two and nine times. An end of the junction differs from the germline gene, which may be a read error. The rearrangement links TRBV7-9 to TRBJ1-1, with D perhaps matching TRBD1 (5 bases). There are 13 residues in the CDR3. Germline V gene sequence: CDR1 SEHNR, CDR2 FQNEAQ (reference sequence). The CDR3 loop reads CAISGTLNTEAFF. CDR3 coding DNA: TGTGCCATCAGCGGGACTTTGAACACTGAAGCTTTCTTT.

This clonotype was seen ten or more times. The rearrangement uses TRBV2 and TRBJ2-7, with D hard to call. The CDR3 runs to 14 residues. V was trimmed by 3 bases and J by 7 bases, leaving 16 bases between them. CDR1 and CDR2 from the germline V gene are SNHLY and FYNNEI. The DNA for the CDR3 is TGTGCCAGCAGTGAGGTTTCATGGGTGGGGGAGCAGTACTTC. Residues: CASSEVSWVGEQYF. Full variable domain (outside the CDR3, taken from reference TRBV2 and TRBJ2-7): EPEVTQTPSHQVTQMGQEVILRCVPISNHLYFYWYRQILGQKVEFLVSFYNNEISEKSEIFDDQFSVERPDGSNFTLKIRSTKLEDSAMYFCASSEVSWVGEQYFGPGTRLTVT.

V is TRBV7-6 and J is TRBJ1-3; tentative D call: TRBD1 (5 bases). Trimming pared 1 base from V and 2 bases from J, leaving 12 bases between. The CDR3 loop spans 16 amino acids. From germline, CDR1 is SGHVS and CDR2 FNYEAQ. Here the CDR3 DNA reads TGTGCCAGCAGCTTAGGGCCAGGGCAAACTGGAAACACCATATATTTT. Encoded protein: CASSLGPGQTGNTIYF.

The chain's CDR3 is CASSQSVRRGYGYTF. The DNA of the CDR3 is TGTGCCAGCAGCCAAAGTGTGCGAAGAGGCTATGGCTACACCTTC. The V gene is TRBV3-1, the J gene TRBJ1-2; D is uncertain. Trimming took 2 bases from V and 4 from J, leaving 14 bases between them. The CDR3 sequence is 15 residues long. The germline V gene encodes CDR1 LGHDT and CDR2 YNNKEL (reference sequence).

This clonotype was counted many times. Compared with germline, one end of the junction differs, possibly owing to a read error. The chain links TRBV7-2 to TRBJ2-5; possibly TRBD2 for D (6 bases). The CDR3 runs to 13 residues. In germline, CDR1 is SGHTA, CDR2 FQGNSA. CDR3: CASSYTRDHPGNF. DNA of the CDR3: TGTGCCAGCAGCTATACGCGGGACCATCCGGGGAACTTC.

This clonotype has just a few counts. The rearrangement joins TRBV7-2 to TRBJ2-1; D call uncertain. Germline-derived CDR1 and CDR2 are SGHTA and FQGNSA. CDR3 length equals 9 residues. The V gene lost 5 bases and the J gene lost 14 bases, with 7 bases spanning the gap. CDR3 nucleotides: TGTGCCAGCAGCCGCCTAGAGTTCTTC. This codes for CASSRLEFF.

This clonotype was observed at least ten times. J is TRBJ1-3 and V is TRBV12-3 or TRBV12-4; 10 nucleotides align to TRBD1. This CDR3 comprises 15 residues. V trimming: 4 bases; J trimming: 8 bases; junction bases outside the gene matches: 8. The CDR3 sequence: CASSYAGTGDDTIYF. The CDR3 nucleotides read TGTGCCAGCAGTTATGCCGGGACAGGGGATGACACCATATATTTT.

There are many counts of this clonotype. V usage is TRBV11-2 and J usage is TRBJ2-1; TRBD2 might be the D (6 bases). Trimming took 2 bases from V and 0 from J, leaving 14 bases between them. The CDR3 runs to 17 residues. Looked up from germline, CDR1 is SGHAT and CDR2 is FQNNGV. CDR3 nucleotide sequence: TGTGCCAGCAGCTTAAGGGACTCGGCTACCTCCTACAATGAGCAGTTCTTC. It translates to CASSLRDSATSYNEQFF.

This clonotype was detected many times. The J gene is TRBJ1-1, the V gene TRBV10-1, with D possibly being TRBD1 (5 bases). Trimming cost V 3 bases and J 4 bases, with 9 bases left between them. Germline V gene data show CDR1 as WNHNN and CDR2 as SYGVQD (reference sequence). The CDR3 contains 13 residues. The CDR3 DNA follows: TGCGCCAGCAGTGACTGGGGGAGCACTGAAGCTTTCTTT. Translating it yields CASSDWGSTEAFF.

This clonotype was detected ten times or more. The junction differs from germline at one of its ends, possibly a read error. The chain combines TRBV3-1 with TRBJ2-7; a possible D gene is TRBD2 (6 bases). Germline CDR1 LGHDT, CDR2 YNNKEL (reference sequence). CDR3 size: 13 residues. The DNA for the CDR3 is TGTGCCAGCAGCCTGAAGAAGGCGGGCGGGGAGCACTTC. It encodes CASSLKKAGGEHF.

This clonotype was seen only once. The gene calls are TRBV7-9 and TRBJ2-7; no definite D call. The J call is doubtful: the DNA matches TRBJ2-5 better. Germline CDR1 is SEHNR and CDR2 is FQNEAQ (reference sequence). The CDR3 has 14 residues. This CDR3 reads CASSHLGSGETQYF. The CDR3 region has the DNA TGTGCCAGCAGCCACCTGGGGTCTGGCGAGACCCAGTACTTC.

The chain carries TRBV19 and TRBJ1-2; 7 bases are a match to TRBD1. Germline V gene sequence: CDR1 LNHDA, CDR2 SQIVND (reference sequence). The CDR3 covers 12 residues. V was clipped by 4 bases and J by 5 bases; unmatched bases: 1. CDR3 protein: CASSKQGYGYTF. The DNA for the CDR3 is TGTGCCAGTAGTAAACAGGGGTATGGCTACACCTTC. The whole variable domain, remainder taken from reference TRBV19 and TRBJ1-2, is DGGITQSPKYLFRKEGQNVTLSCEQNLNHDAMYWYRQDPGQGLRLIYYSQIVNDFQKGDIAEGYSVSREKKESFPLTVTSAQKNPTAFYLCASSKQGYGYTFGSGTRLTVV.

This clonotype was counted ten times or more. The chain carries TRBV6-1 and TRBJ2-7; 9 bases line up with TRBD1. The germline CDR1 and CDR2 sequences are MNHNS and SASEGT. Losses at the gene ends were 9 bases for V and 5 bases for J; bases not matched to a gene: 2. CDR3 length: 11 amino acids. CDR3 nucleotides: TGTGCCAGTGGACAGGGGCACGAGCAGTACTTC. Protein product: CASGQGHEQYF.

The V and J genes are TRBV5-1 and TRBJ2-5; no definite D call. V was cut by 5 bases and J by 1 base, with 15 bases left in between. The V gene's germline CDR1 is SGHRS and CDR2 YFSETQ. The CDR3 loop spans 15 amino acids. CDR3 in DNA: TGCGCCAGCAGATTTATTTCGGTGGCCCAAGAGACCCAGTACTTC. Translating it yields CASRFISVAQETQYF. Drawing the rest from reference TRBV5-1 and TRBJ2-5, the complete variable domain is KAGVTQTPRYLIKTRGQQVTLSCSPISGHRSVSWYQQTPGQGLQFLFEYFSETQRNKGNFPGRFSGRQFSNSRSEMNVSTLELGDSALYLCASRFISVAQETQYFGPGTRLLVL.

On this clonotype: This may come from a read error, since a much larger clone is one base off. DNA for the CDR3: TGTGCCAGCAGCTTAGCTGTGGCGGCAGATACGCAGTATTTT. Translated: CASSLAVAADTQYF. The V call is TRBV11-2, the J call TRBJ2-3; D is ambiguous. The CDR3 is made up of 14 amino acids. The germline V gene has CDR1 SGHAT and CDR2 FQNNGV. The ends were cut back, 1 base at V and 4 bases at J, with 9 bases in the middle.

This clonotype was observed many times. This sequence joins TRBV5-1 and TRBJ2-3; the D gene is possibly TRBD2 (5 bases). Trimming stripped 0 bases from V and 3 bases from J, with 8 bases between. Per germline, CDR1 SGHRS and CDR2 YFSETQ. The CDR3 spans 14 residues. DNA for the CDR3: TGCGCCAGCAGCTTGGGGCTAGCAACAGATACGCAGTATTTT. Amino acid sequence: CASSLGLATDTQYF.

This clonotype has ten or more counts. Written as DNA, the CDR3 is TGTGCCAGCAGCCCCACAGGGCATAGTCAGTATTTT. Its protein is CASSPTGHSQYF. V and J are TRBV6-1 and TRBJ2-3; tentative D call: TRBD1 (6 bases). CDR3 length: 12 amino acids. Germline CDR1 is MNHNS and CDR2 is SASEGT. The ends were cut back, 6 bases at V and 12 bases at J, with 16 bases in the middle.